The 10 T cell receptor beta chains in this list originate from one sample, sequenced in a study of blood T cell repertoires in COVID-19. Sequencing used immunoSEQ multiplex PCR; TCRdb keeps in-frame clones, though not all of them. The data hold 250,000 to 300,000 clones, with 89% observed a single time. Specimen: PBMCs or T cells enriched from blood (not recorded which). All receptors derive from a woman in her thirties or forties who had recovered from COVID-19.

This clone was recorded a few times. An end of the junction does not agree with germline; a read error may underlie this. The CDR3 spells CASSVAVGDSLAF. DNA of the CDR3: TGTGCCAGCAGCGTAGCGGTTGGGGACAGCCTCGCCTTC. This chain uses TRBV9 with TRBJ1-2, with TRBD1 identical over 7 bases. CDR1 SGDLS and CDR2 YYNGEE come from the germline V gene. CDR3 length equals 13 residues.

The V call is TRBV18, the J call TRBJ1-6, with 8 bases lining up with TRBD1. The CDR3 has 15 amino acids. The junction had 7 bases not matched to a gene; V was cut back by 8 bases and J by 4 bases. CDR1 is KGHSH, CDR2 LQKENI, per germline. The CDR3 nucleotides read TGTGCCAGCCTCCCGGGACAGGATTATAATTCACCCCTCCACTTT. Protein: CASLPGQDYNSPLHF.

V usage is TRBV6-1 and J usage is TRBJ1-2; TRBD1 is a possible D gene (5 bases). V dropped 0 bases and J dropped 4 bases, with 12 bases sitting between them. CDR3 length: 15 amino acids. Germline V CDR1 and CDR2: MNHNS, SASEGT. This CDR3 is CASSEAGGDRYGYTF. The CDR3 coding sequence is TGTGCCAGCAGTGAAGCTGGAGGGGATCGCTATGGCTACACCTTC.

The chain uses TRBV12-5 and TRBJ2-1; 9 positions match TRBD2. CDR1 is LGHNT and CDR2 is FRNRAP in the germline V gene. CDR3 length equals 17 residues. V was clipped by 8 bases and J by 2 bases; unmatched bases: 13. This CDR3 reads CASTIRAGGVPYNEQFF. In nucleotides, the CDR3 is TGTGCTAGTACGATACGAGCGGGGGGAGTCCCCTACAATGAGCAGTTCTTC.

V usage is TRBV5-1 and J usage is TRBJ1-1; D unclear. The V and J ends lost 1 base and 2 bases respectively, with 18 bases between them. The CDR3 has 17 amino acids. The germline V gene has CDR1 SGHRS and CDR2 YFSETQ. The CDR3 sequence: CASSLSGVGQRNTEAFF. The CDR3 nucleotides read TGCGCCAGCAGCTTGAGCGGTGTGGGTCAGCGAAACACTGAAGCTTTCTTT.

Here the CDR3 DNA reads TGTGCCAGCAGTCCTCATCACACAGGGACTGAAGCTTTCTTT. Translated, it gives CASSPHHTGTEAFF. The chain employs TRBV11-2 and TRBJ1-1; D possibly corresponds to TRBD1 (6 bases). The germline V gene has CDR1 SGHAT and CDR2 FQNNGV. V was shortened by 6 bases and J by 5 bases, with 16 bases between the two germline ends. The length of the CDR3 is 14 residues.

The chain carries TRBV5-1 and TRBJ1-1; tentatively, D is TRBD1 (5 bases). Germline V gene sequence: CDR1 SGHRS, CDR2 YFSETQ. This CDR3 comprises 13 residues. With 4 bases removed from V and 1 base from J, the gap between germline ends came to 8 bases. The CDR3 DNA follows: TGCGCCAGCAGCCCTACAGGGAACACTGAAGCTTTCTTT. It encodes CASSPTGNTEAFF. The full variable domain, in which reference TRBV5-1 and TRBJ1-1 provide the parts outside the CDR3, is KAGVTQTPRYLIKTRGQQVTLSCSPISGHRSVSWYQQTPGQGLQFLFEYFSETQRNKGNFPGRFSGRQFSNSRSEMNVSTLELGDSALYLCASSPTGNTEAFFGQGTRLTVV.

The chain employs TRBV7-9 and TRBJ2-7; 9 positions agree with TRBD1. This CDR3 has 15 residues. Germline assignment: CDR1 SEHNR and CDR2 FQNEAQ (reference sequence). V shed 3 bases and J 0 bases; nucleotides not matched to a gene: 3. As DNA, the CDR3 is TGTGCCAGCAGCTTGAGGGACAGGGACTCCTACGAGCAGTACTTC. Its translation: CASSLRDRDSYEQYF. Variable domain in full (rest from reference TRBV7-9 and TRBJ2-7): DTGVSQNPRHKITKRGQNVTFRCDPISEHNRLYWYRQTLGQGPEFLTYFQNEAQLEKSRLLSDRFSAERPKGSFSTLEIQRTEQGDSAMYLCASSLRDRDSYEQYFGPGTRLTVT.

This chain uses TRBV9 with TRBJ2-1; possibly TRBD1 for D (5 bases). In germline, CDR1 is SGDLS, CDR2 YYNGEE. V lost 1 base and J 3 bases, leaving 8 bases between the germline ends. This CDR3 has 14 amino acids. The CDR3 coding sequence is TGTGCCAGCAGCGTACAGGGAAACTACAATGAGCAGTTCTTC. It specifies CASSVQGNYNEQFF.

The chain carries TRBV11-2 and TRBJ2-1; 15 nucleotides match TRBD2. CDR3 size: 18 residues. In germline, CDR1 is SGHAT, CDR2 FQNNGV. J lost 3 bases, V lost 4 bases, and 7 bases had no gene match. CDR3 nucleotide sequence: TGTGCCAGCAGCTCCCGAGGACTAGCGGGAGGGGACTACAATGAGCAGTTCTTC. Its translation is CASSSRGLAGGDYNEQFF. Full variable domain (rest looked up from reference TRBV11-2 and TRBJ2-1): EAGVAQSPRYKIIEKRQSVAFWCNPISGHATLYWYQQILGQGPKLLIQFQNNGVVDDSQLPKDRFSAERLKGVDSTLKIQPAKLEDSAVYLCASSSRGLAGGDYNEQFFGPGTRLTVL.